In its sample, the clone carrying this T cell receptor (beta chain) was seen once. PCR used 60 Vbeta primers and 13 Jbeta primers. The table came from immunoSEQ multiplex PCR; TCRdb's copy has only in-frame clones and leaves some out. The sample comprises about 60,000 clones, around 73% of which are singletons, and about 5.5% rests with the top ten. The data were obtained in a study of cytomegalovirus exposure and HLA in healthy donors. Per the germline V gene, CDR1 is SGDLS and CDR2 is YYNGEE. CDR3 size: 15 residues. Participants comprised healthy donors of bone marrow. The sequence derives from a man aged 50-60 years in good health and CMV-seronegative. Input material: PBMCs. V gene TRBV9 combines with J gene TRBJ2-5; 11 bases are a match to TRBD2. The J call may be incorrect, as the DNA end agrees better with TRBJ2-7. In nucleotides, the CDR3 is TGTGCCAGCAGCCCCAGTCCTAGCGGGGGGTACGAGCAGTACTTC. Translation gives CASSPSPSGGYEQYF.